These T cell receptor beta chains were read from a single sample in a study of tumor-infiltrating lymphocytes in primary liver carcinoma. MiXCR was run by TCRdb on the multiplex PCR reads, yielding one entry per CDR3 protein. The repertoire consists of some 120,000 distinct CDR3 sequences, with 64% occurring once and the leading ten covering approximately 8%. The sequencing sample was made of liver tumor tissue from sampling region 3. The receptor source for this set is a woman aged 55-69 years with primary liver carcinoma and hepatitis B virus infection. Each CDR3 is given with its conserved first and last residue. The order of the fields is clone size, V gene, J gene, D gene, CDR3 DNA, CDR3 protein. The D gene is left open where the match is weak. Clone size appears in some rows only: once, few, many, or a class for an expanded clone.

clone_size: many; v_call: TRBV5-1; j_call: TRBJ2-1; d_call: TRBD2; cdr3_nt: TGCGCCAGCAGCTCTACTAGCGGGAGCTCCTACAATGAGCAGTTCTTC; cdr3_aa: CASSSTSGSSYNEQFF
clone_size: once; v_call: TRBV6-5; j_call: TRBJ2-3; d_call: TRBD2; cdr3_nt: TGTGCCAGCAGCCGACTAGCGCCAAGTGGGGGCGCAGATACGCAGTATTTT; cdr3_aa: CASSRLAPSGGADTQYF
clone_size: few; v_call: TRBV11-2; j_call: TRBJ2-2; d_call: TRBD2; cdr3_nt: TGTGCCAGCAGCTTAGTGACTAGCGGGGGCACCGGGGAGCTGTTTTTT; cdr3_aa: CASSLVTSGGTGELFF
clone_size: .; v_call: TRBV29-1; j_call: TRBJ2-7; d_call: TRBD2; cdr3_nt: TGCTGCGTCCGGGGACTAGCGGTAAACTTCTACGAGCAGTACTTC; cdr3_aa: CCVRGLAVNFYEQYF
clone_size: many; v_call: TRBV6-2/TRBV6-3; j_call: TRBJ2-7; d_call: TRBD2; cdr3_nt: TGTGCCAGCAGTTACACCGGGACTAGCGGCTACGAGCAGTACTTC; cdr3_aa: CASSYTGTSGYEQYF
clone_size: .; v_call: TRBV11-2; j_call: TRBJ1-4; d_call: .; cdr3_nt: TGTGCCAGCAGCCCAGTGAGGGGGGCCTTAGAGAAACTGCTTTTT; cdr3_aa: CASSPVRGALEKLLF
clone_size: few; v_call: TRBV5-4; j_call: TRBJ1-2; d_call: .; cdr3_nt: TGTGCCAGCAGCTTGGGCGGGACCGACAACTATGGCTACGCCTTC; cdr3_aa: CASSLGGTDNYGYAF
clone_size: .; v_call: TRBV14; j_call: TRBJ2-5; d_call: .; cdr3_nt: TGTGCCAGCAACCAAGTGGGACTAGAGACCCAGTACTTC; cdr3_aa: CASNQVGLETQYF
clone_size: many; v_call: TRBV11-3; j_call: TRBJ2-3; d_call: .; cdr3_nt: TGTGCCAGCAGCTTAGATGTAAAGCCAGGCACAGATACGCAGTATTTT; cdr3_aa: CASSLDVKPGTDTQYF
clone_size: .; v_call: TRBV10-2; j_call: TRBJ2-1; d_call: TRBD1; cdr3_nt: TGTACCAGCAGTGGGACAGGGGGCGCTGAGCAGCTCTTC; cdr3_aa: CTSSGTGGAEQLF
clone_size: .; v_call: TRBV6-5; j_call: TRBJ2-3; d_call: TRBD2; cdr3_nt: TGTGCTACTGGAGCTAGCGGGGCCACATATACGCAGTATTTT; cdr3_aa: CATGASGATYTQYF
clone_size: many; v_call: TRBV7-8; j_call: TRBJ1-2; d_call: TRBD1; cdr3_nt: TGTGCCAGCAGCTTGGGACAGTCCTATGGCTACACCTTC; cdr3_aa: CASSLGQSYGYTF
clone_size: .; v_call: TRBV29-1; j_call: TRBJ2-4; d_call: .; cdr3_nt: TGCAGCGTCGGAACCGGGGAGTACATTCAGTACTTC; cdr3_aa: CSVGTGEYIQYF
clone_size: .; v_call: TRBV11-2; j_call: TRBJ1-1; d_call: .; cdr3_nt: TGTGCCGGAGATCTGAACACTGAAGCTTTCTTT; cdr3_aa: CAGDLNTEAFF
clone_size: .; v_call: TRBV28; j_call: TRBJ2-5; d_call: TRBD2; cdr3_nt: TGTGCCAGCAAAAAGGGCCGGACTAGCGGGAAGGGGACCCAGTACTTC; cdr3_aa: CASKKGRTSGKGTQYF
clone_size: .; v_call: TRBV11-2; j_call: TRBJ1-1; d_call: .; cdr3_nt: TGTGCCAGCAGCACACATCAGCACGGACACCCTCGCCTTTGGGGCTATGAAGCTTTCTTT; cdr3_aa: CASSTHQHGHPRLWGYEAFF
clone_size: .; v_call: TRBV11-2; j_call: TRBJ2-3; d_call: .; cdr3_nt: TGTGCCAGCGGGCCGACGGCGTCTAGTACAGGTACGCAGTATTTT; cdr3_aa: CASGPTASSTGTQYF
clone_size: .; v_call: TRBV29-1; j_call: TRBJ2-6; d_call: TRBD1; cdr3_nt: TGCAGCGCCGGGACAGGGGGTGTTACTGGGGCTGACGTCCTGACTTTC; cdr3_aa: CSAGTGGVTGADVLTF
clone_size: .; v_call: TRBV5-1; j_call: TRBJ1-1; d_call: .; cdr3_nt: TGCGCCAGCAGCTTGCGGGTCGGTCCTGAAACTTTCTTT; cdr3_aa: CASSLRVGPETFF
clone_size: .; v_call: TRBV5-6; j_call: TRBJ2-1; d_call: .; cdr3_nt: TGTGCCGGTAACGACGGGCAGGGGTGGGGCCATGAGCAGTTCTTC; cdr3_aa: CAGNDGQGWGHEQFF
clone_size: .; v_call: TRBV11-2; j_call: TRBJ1-5; d_call: .; cdr3_nt: TGTACCAGCAGCTTAGGGGAGGTTGGCCAGCCCCAGCATTTT; cdr3_aa: CTSSLGEVGQPQHF
clone_size: many; v_call: TRBV5-1; j_call: TRBJ2-1; d_call: .; cdr3_nt: TGCGCCAGCAGCTTGGACGCTCAGTACAATGAGCAGTTCTTC; cdr3_aa: CASSLDAQYNEQFF
clone_size: .; v_call: TRBV5-1; j_call: TRBJ2-5; d_call: .; cdr3_nt: TGCGCCAGCAGCTCGGTGGGGGGCGCCGCCTCTCAAGAGACCCAGTACTTC; cdr3_aa: CASSSVGGAASQETQYF
clone_size: .; v_call: TRBV11-3; j_call: TRBJ2-7; d_call: .; cdr3_nt: TGTGTCAGCATCTTCACCAGGGGCGGGAGCCCCTACGAGCAGTACTTC; cdr3_aa: CVSIFTRGGSPYEQYF